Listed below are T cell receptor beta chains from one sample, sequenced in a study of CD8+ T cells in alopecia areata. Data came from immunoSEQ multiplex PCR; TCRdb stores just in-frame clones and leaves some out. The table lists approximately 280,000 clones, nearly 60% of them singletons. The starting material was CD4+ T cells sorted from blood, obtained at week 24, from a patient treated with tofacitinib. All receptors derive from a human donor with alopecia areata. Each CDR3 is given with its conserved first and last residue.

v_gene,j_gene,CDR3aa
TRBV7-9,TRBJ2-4,CASSLDLRRDIQYF
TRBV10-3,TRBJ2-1,CAIRVGHLSYNEQFF
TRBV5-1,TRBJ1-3,CASSLEGDTIYF
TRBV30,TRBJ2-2,CAWNKVQSTGELFF
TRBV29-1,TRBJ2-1,CSVASSYNEQFF
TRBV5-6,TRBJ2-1,CASSSRTSGGPSYNEQFF
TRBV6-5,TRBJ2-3,CASSRSLTDTQYF
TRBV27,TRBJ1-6,CASSLEGSNSPLHF
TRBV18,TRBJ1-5,CASSPDYYQPQHF
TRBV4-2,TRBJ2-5,CASSQEMAGGTQYF
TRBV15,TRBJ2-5,CATSKDRDRGETQYF
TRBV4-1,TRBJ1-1,CASSHPQVGNEAFF
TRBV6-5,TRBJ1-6,CASRDRENSPLHF
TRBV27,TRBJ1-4,CASSAQLAGVKLFF
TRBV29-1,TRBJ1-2,CSVQGTGHYGYTF
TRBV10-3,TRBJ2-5,CAIGGNQETQYF
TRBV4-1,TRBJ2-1,CASSQVGKGAGRNEQFF
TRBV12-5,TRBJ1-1,CASGLVRGYTEAFF
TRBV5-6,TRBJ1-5,CASSLRSQPQHF
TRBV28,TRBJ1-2,CASSAPYDGYTF
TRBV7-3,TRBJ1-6,CASSLQGGNSPLHF
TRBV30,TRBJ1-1,CAWKRRGRMNTEAFF
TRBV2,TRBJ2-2,CASSTLQGFGELFF
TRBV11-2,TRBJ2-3,CAIREGTDTQYF
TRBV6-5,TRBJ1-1,CASSYHQAQDTEAFF
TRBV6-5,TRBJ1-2,CASSRTHNYGYTF
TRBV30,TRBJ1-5,CALTRQGGNQPQHF
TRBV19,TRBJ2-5,CASKGRTGSETQYF
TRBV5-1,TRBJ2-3,CASSLDASTDTQYF
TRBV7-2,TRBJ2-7,CASSPPGQWNYEQYF
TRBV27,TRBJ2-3,CASHERRGDTQYF
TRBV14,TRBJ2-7,CASSQEAGSEQYF
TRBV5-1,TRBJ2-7,CASSLEGDEQYF
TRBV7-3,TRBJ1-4,CASSSPWQRDPTNEKLFF
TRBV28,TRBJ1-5,CASMKSPGQGHNQPQHF
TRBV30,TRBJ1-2,CAWMTTRDGYTF
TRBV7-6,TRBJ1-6,CASSLGQSNSPLHF
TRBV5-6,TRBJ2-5,CASSSPGKQETQYF
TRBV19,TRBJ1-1,CASSIRGLNTEAFF
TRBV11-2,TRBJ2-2,CASSVGDAKGTNTGELFF
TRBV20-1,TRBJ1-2,CRGGTSLGYTF
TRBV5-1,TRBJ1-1,CASSLEGGGTEAFF
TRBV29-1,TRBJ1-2,CSVSQANYGYTF
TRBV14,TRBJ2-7,CASSQVLSSPSYF
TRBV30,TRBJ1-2,CAWSMFGHYGYTF
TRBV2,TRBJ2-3,CASSEGQGMSYTQYF
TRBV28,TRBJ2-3,CASSRIGGGSTDTQYF
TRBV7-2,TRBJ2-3,CASSFQEDTQYF
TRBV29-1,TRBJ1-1,CSVRDYRGETEAFF
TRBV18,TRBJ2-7,CASSPSGTESHEQYF
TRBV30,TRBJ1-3,CAWVLGPRNTIYF
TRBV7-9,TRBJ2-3,CASSLTSGTDTQYF
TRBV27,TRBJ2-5,CASSSNPAGTYHSQYF